This entry concerns a single TCR beta chain. The antigen is unknown. The data are from a study of memory CD4+ T cells and cytomegalovirus serostatus. Overall study: Donors were healthy Belgian adults, several CMV seropositive and fewer than 30 seronegative.

Single viable CD3+CD4+CD8-CD45RO+ cells were sorted as the memory CD4+ T cells. Serum IgG to CMV pp150, pp28, p38 and p52 defined serostatus. Per the study methods: Out-of-frame sequences were removed, leaving a few million distinct TCRbeta sequences. The data were produced by immunoSEQ multiplex PCR, yet TCRdb's version contains in-frame clones alone and is incomplete. V and J calls and clone size are as listed in that table; D and trimming were resolved from the DNA. The table includes more than 35,000 clones, around 78% detected once. Study conclusions and caveats: About two fifths of the roughly 160 known CMV-associated TCRbeta sequences appeared in CD4+ memory.

Germline CDR1 is SGHDN and CDR2 is FVKESK. The CDR3 is 13 residues long. The germline V and J ends were trimmed by 1 base and 5 bases, with 6 bases remaining between them. The TCR was taken from an adult in good health and CMV-seronegative. Material: memory CD4+ T cells from blood. The chain links TRBV14 to TRBJ1-5; D is ambiguous. For the CDR3, the DNA is TGTGCCAGCAGCCAAGGGACGGATCAGCCCCAGCATTTT. Amino acid sequence: CASSQGTDQPQHF.